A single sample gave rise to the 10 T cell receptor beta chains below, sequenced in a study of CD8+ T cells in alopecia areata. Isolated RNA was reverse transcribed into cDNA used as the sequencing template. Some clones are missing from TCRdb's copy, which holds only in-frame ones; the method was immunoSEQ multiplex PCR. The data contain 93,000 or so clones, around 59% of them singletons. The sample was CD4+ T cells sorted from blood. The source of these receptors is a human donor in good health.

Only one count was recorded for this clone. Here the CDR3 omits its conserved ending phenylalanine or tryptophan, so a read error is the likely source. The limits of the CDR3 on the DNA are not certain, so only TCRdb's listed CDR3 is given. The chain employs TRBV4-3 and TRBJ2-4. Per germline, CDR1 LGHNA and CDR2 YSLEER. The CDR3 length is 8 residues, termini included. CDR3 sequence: CASSQDRQ.

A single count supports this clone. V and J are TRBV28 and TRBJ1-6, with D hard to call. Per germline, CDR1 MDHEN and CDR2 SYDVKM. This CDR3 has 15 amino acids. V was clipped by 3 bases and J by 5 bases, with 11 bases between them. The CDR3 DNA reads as TGTGCCAGCAGTTTTTTCGGACGGAATAATTCACCCCTCCACTTT. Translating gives CASSFFGRNNSPLHF. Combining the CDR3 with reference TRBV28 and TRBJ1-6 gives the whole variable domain DVKVTQSSRYLVKRTGEKVFLECVQDMDHENMFWYRQDPGLGLRLIYFSYDVKMKEKGDIPEGYSVSREKKERFSLILESASTNQTSMYLCASSFFGRNNSPLHFGNGTRLTVT.

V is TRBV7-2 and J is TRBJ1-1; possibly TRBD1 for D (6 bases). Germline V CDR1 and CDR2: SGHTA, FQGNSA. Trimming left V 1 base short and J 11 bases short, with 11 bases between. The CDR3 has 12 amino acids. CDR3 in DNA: TGTGCCAGCAGCTTAGAGGCGGGGGCGGCTTTCTTT. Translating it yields CASSLEAGAAFF.

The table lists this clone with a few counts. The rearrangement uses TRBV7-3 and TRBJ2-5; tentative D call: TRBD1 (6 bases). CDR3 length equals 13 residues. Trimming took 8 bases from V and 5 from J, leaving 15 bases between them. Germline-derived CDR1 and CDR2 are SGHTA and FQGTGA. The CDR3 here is CASGRGQYETQYF. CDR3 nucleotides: TGTGCCAGCGGACGGGGACAATATGAGACCCAGTACTTC.

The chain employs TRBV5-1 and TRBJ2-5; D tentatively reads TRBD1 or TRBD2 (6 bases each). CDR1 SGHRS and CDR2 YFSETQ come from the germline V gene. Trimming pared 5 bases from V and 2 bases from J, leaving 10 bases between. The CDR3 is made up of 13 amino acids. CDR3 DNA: TGCGCCAGCAGGGAGGGACATCAAGAGACCCAGTACTTC. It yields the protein CASREGHQETQYF.

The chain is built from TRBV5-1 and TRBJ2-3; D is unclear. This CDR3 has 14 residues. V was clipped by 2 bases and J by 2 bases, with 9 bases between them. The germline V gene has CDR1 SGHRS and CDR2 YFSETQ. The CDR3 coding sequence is TGCGCCAGCAGCTTTGGTCTCTTCACAGATACGCAGTATTTT. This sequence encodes CASSFGLFTDTQYF.

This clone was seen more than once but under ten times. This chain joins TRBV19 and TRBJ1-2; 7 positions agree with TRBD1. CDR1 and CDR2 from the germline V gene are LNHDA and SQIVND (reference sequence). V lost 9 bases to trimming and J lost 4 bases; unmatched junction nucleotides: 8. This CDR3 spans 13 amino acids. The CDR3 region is CASHETGTYGYTF. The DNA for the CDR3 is TGTGCCAGCCACGAGACAGGGACCTATGGCTACACCTTC.

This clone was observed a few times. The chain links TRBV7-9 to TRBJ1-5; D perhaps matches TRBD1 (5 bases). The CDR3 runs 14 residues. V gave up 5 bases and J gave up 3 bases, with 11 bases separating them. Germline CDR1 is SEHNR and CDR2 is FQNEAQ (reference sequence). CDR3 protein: CASSQTGFNQPQHF. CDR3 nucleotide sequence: TGTGCCAGCAGCCAAACAGGATTCAATCAGCCCCAGCATTTT.

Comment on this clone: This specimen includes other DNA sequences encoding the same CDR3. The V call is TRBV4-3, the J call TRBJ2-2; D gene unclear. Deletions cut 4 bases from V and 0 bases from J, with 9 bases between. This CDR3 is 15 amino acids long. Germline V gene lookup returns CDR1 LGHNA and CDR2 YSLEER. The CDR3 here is CASSRLHSNTGELFF. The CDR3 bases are TGCGCCAGCAGCCGCTTACATTCGAACACCGGGGAGCTGTTTTTT.

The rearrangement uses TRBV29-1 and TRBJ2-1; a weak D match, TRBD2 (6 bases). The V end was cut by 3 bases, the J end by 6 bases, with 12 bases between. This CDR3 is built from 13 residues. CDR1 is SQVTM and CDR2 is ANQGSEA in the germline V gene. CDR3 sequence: CSVEVQEGNEQFF. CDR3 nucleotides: TGCAGCGTTGAGGTCCAGGAGGGCAATGAGCAGTTCTTC.